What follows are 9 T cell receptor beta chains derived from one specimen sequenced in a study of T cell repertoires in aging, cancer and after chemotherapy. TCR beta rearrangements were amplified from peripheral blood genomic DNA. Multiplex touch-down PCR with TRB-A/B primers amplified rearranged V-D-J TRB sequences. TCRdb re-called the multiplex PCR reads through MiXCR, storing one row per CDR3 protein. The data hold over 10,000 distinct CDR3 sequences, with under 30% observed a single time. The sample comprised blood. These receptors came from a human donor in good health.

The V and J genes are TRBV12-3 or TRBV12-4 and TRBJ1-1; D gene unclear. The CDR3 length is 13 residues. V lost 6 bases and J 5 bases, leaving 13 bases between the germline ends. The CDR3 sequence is CASSVDGWTEAFF. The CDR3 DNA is TGTGCCAGCAGCGTCGACGGATGGACTGAAGCTTTCTTT.

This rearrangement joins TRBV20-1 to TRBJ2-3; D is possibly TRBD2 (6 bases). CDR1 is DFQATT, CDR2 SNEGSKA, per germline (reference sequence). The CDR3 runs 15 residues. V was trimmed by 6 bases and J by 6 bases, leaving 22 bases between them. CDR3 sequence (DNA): TGCAGTGCCAAGGGTCCTAGCGAAAGGTGGGATACGCAGTATTTT. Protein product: CSAKGPSERWDTQYF.

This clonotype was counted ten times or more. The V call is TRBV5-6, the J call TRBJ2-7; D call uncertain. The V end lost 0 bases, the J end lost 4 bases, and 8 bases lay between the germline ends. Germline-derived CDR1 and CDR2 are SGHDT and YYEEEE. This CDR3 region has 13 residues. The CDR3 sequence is CASSLEQPYEQYF. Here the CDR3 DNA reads TGTGCCAGCAGCTTGGAACAGCCATACGAGCAGTACTTC.

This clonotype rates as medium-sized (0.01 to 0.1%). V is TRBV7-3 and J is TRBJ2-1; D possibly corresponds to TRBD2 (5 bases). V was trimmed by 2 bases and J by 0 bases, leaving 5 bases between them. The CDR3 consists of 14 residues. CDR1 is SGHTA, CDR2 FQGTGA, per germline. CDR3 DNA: TGTGCCAGCAGCTTAGGGAGCTCCTACAATGAGCAGTTCTTC. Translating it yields CASSLGSSYNEQFF. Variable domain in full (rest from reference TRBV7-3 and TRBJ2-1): GAGVSQTPSNKVTEKGKYVELRCDPISGHTALYWYRQSLGQGPEFLIYFQGTGAADDSGLPNDRFFAVRPEGSVSTLKIQRTERGDSAVYLCASSLGSSYNEQFFGPGTRLTVL.

CDR3 bases: TGTGCCAGTAGTATAGATATTGGTTGGCAAACGGGGACCTACAATGAGCAGTTCTTC. Protein sequence: CASSIDIGWQTGTYNEQFF. This chain connects TRBV19 to TRBJ2-1, with a tentative D call TRBD2 (5 bases). Trimming pared 0 bases from V and 2 bases from J, leaving 20 bases between. The V gene's germline CDR1 is LNHDA and CDR2 SQIVND (reference sequence). The CDR3 sequence is 19 residues long.

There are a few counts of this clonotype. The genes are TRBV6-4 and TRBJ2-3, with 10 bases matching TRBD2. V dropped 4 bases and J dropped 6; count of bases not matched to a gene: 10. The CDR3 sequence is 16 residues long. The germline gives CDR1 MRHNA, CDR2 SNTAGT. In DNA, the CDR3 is TGTGCCAGCAGTGTCTCCACTAGCGGGATTTCGGATACGCAGTATTTT. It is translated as CASSVSTSGISDTQYF.

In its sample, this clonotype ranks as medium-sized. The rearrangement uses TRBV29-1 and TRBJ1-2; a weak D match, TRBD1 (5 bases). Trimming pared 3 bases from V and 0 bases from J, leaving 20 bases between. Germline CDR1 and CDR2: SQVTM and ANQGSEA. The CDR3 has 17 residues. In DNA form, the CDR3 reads TGCAGCGTTGACCCACGGGGGGAGTCTCGGGCTAACTATGGCTACACCTTC. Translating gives CSVDPRGESRANYGYTF.

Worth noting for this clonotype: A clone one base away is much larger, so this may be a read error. CDR3 protein: CSVERRGVLSYKQYF. DNA of the CDR3: TGCAGCGTTGAAAGGCGGGGGGTACTCTCCTACAAGCAGTACTTC. The chain carries TRBV29-1 and TRBJ2-7; TRBD2 matches at 8 bases. This CDR3 is built from 15 residues. Germline values: CDR1 SQVTM, CDR2 ANQGSEA.

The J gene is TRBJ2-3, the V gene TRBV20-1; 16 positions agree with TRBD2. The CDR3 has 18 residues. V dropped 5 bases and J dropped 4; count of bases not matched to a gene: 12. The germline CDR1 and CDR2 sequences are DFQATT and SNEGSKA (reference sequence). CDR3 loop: CSAPGTSGGAYQADTQYF. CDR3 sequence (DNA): TGCAGTGCTCCCGGGACTAGCGGGGGGGCTTATCAGGCAGATACGCAGTATTTT.